A single sample is the source of the 13 T cell receptor beta chains below, sequenced in a study of blood T cell repertoires in COVID-19. Libraries were prepared by immunoSEQ multiplex PCR; TCRdb keeps only in-frame clonotypes and omits some of them. The table shows approximately 220,000 clones, with about 85% occurring only once. The source material was PBMCs or T cells enriched from blood (not recorded which). These receptors were collected from a middle-aged man who had recovered from COVID-19.

This clone has a handful of counts. The gene calls are TRBV7-9 and TRBJ1-2; D uncertain. Between the trimmed V and J ends, which lost 4 bases and 4 bases, there was a span of 13 bases. CDR3 length equals 14 residues. Germline CDR1 reads SEHNR; CDR2 reads FQNEAQ (reference sequence). The CDR3 sequence: CASSSQTGSYGYTF. CDR3 in DNA: TGTGCCAGCAGCTCTCAAACCGGGAGCTATGGCTACACCTTC. The full variable domain, in which reference TRBV7-9 and TRBJ1-2 provide the parts outside the CDR3, is DTGVSQNPRHKITKRGQNVTFRCDPISEHNRLYWYRQTLGQGPEFLTYFQNEAQLEKSRLLSDRFSAERPKGSFSTLEIQRTEQGDSAMYLCASSSQTGSYGYTFGSGTRLTVV.

The chain links TRBV2 to TRBJ2-7; 7 bases map to TRBD2. The CDR3 contains 15 residues. Per the germline V gene, CDR1 is SNHLY and CDR2 is FYNNEI. J lost 7 bases, V lost 4 bases, and 13 bases had no gene match. The CDR3 sequence: CASSVAGATGGEQYF. CDR3 coding DNA: TGTGCCAGCAGTGTAGCGGGCGCAACCGGGGGGGAGCAGTACTTC.

This clone came up a few times. The rearrangement uses TRBV7-8 and TRBJ1-2; D unclear. Trimming removed 6 bases at V and 5 bases at J, with 22 bases between. Germline values: CDR1 SGHVS, CDR2 FQNEAQ. CDR3 size: 16 residues. CDR3 sequence reads: CASSPPFNREEYGYTF. CDR3 nucleotides: TGTGCCAGCAGTCCCCCTTTTAATCGAGAGGAGTATGGCTACACCTTC. The variable domain in full, with the rest retrieved from reference TRBV7-8 and TRBJ1-2, is GAGVSQSPRYKVAKRGQDVALRCDPISGHVSLFWYQQALGQGPEFLTYFQNEAQLDKSGLPSDRFFAERPEGSVSTLKIQRTQQEDSAVYLCASSPPFNREEYGYTFGSGTRLTVV.

The chain employs TRBV7-8 and TRBJ2-1, with TRBD2 matching over 10 bases. Germline assignment: CDR1 SGHVS and CDR2 FQNEAQ. This CDR3 has 15 residues. After removal of 4 bases from V and 6 bases from J, the junction contained 6 bases not matched to a gene. CDR3 in amino acids: CASSSRTSGANEQFF. The CDR3 DNA is TGTGCCAGCAGCTCCCGGACTAGCGGAGCCAATGAGCAGTTCTTC.

The chain combines TRBV4-2 with TRBJ1-2, with 9 bases fitting TRBD1. V lost 4 bases and J lost 4; bases outside the gene matches: 10. The CDR3 has 16 amino acids. Per the germline V gene, CDR1 is LGHNA and CDR2 is YNFKEQ. CDR3 in DNA: TGTGCCAGCAGCCCAATCCCATTGGGACAGGGCTATGGCTACACCTTC. Translating it yields CASSPIPLGQGYGYTF.

The rearrangement joins TRBV10-3 to TRBJ2-1; 9 bases fit TRBD1. V lost 6 bases and J lost 6; bases outside the gene matches: 18. Germline V CDR1 and CDR2: ENHRY, SYGVKD. CDR3 size: 18 residues. The CDR3 nucleotides read TGTGCCATCAGCGTAACGCATATACGGGACAGGGTTTGCAATGAGCAGTTCTTC. Translating gives CAISVTHIRDRVCNEQFF.

The chain carries TRBV6-2 or TRBV6-3 and TRBJ2-3; 13 positions match TRBD2. V was clipped by 5 bases and J by 1 base; unmatched bases: 12. The CDR3 totals 19 residues. Germline V CDR1 and CDR2: MNHEY, SVGEGT. Here the CDR3 reads CASSQPPGTSGTRTDTQYF. CDR3 DNA sequence: TGTGCCAGCAGTCAACCTCCCGGGACTAGCGGGACACGCACAGATACGCAGTATTTT.

The chain employs TRBV5-1 and TRBJ1-1, with a weak D call TRBD1 (5 bases). This CDR3 has 13 amino acids. Between the trimmed V and J ends, which lost 7 bases and 5 bases, there was a span of 15 bases. Looked up from germline, CDR1 is SGHRS and CDR2 is YFSETQ. CDR3 sequence reads: CASSRDGGTEAFF. CDR3 nucleotide sequence: TGCGCCAGCTCGAGGGACGGGGGGACTGAAGCTTTCTTT.

This chain connects TRBV27 to TRBJ2-2; 14 bases are shared with TRBD2. Germline V CDR1 and CDR2: MNHEY, SMNVEV (reference sequence). This CDR3 is built from 17 residues. J was trimmed by 7 bases and V by 5 bases; bases with no gene match: 9. The CDR3 region is CASSHLGLAGAVGELFF. DNA of the CDR3: TGTGCCAGCAGTCATCTGGGACTAGCGGGAGCTGTCGGGGAGCTGTTTTTT.

This clone showed up just a few times. The chain links TRBV5-1 to TRBJ2-3; 7 bases agree with TRBD1. Germline values: CDR1 SGHRS, CDR2 YFSETQ. V lost 4 bases to trimming and J lost 9 bases; unmatched junction nucleotides: 8. This CDR3 region has 13 residues. The CDR3 loop reads CASSQSTGSTQYF. The CDR3 DNA reads TGCGCCAGCAGCCAGTCGACAGGGAGCACGCAGTATTTT. Using reference TRBV5-1 and TRBJ2-3 for the parts outside the CDR3, the full variable domain is KAGVTQTPRYLIKTRGQQVTLSCSPISGHRSVSWYQQTPGQGLQFLFEYFSETQRNKGNFPGRFSGRQFSNSRSEMNVSTLELGDSALYLCASSQSTGSTQYFGPGTRLTVL.

This chain links TRBV28 with TRBJ1-4; 7 bases fit TRBD1. With 1 base clipped from V and 7 bases from J, the junction kept 12 bases outside the gene matches. The CDR3 loop spans 17 amino acids. CDR1 and CDR2 from the germline V gene are MDHEN and SYDVKM. Here the CDR3 reads CASSLLGSGAGGEKLFF. CDR3 coding DNA: TGTGCCAGCAGTTTATTGGGAAGTGGGGCAGGGGGTGAAAAACTGTTTTTT.

The rearrangement links TRBV4-3 to TRBJ2-7; perhaps TRBD1 as D (6 bases). Germline CDR1 LGHNA, CDR2 YSLEER. The CDR3 has 15 amino acids. Trimming took 2 bases from V and 0 from J, leaving 11 bases between them. The CDR3 region is CASSQTGTLSYEQYF. CDR3 in DNA: TGCGCCAGCAGCCAAACCGGGACACTCTCCTACGAGCAGTACTTC.

This clone was recorded at least ten times. The V call is TRBV16, the J call TRBJ2-1; unclear D gene. This CDR3 region has 12 residues. V was clipped by 0 bases and J by 7 bases, with 4 bases between them. Germline lookup yields CDR1 KGHSY and CDR2 FQNENV. The CDR3 bases are TGTGCCAGCAGCCAATCGAGTAATGAGCAGTTCTTC. It codes for CASSQSSNEQFF.